The sequence of this T cell receptor beta chain was determined in a study of response to subunit inactivated influenza vaccine. General study findings and limits: Only a handful of new T cells, the authors suggested, are recruited with each seasonal influenza vaccination.

MiXCR, applied by TCRdb to the RT-PCR reads, yields one record per CDR3 protein. The sample carries approximately 290,000 distinct CDR3 sequences, approximately 20% recorded once. On this clonotype itself: Antigen: not known.

V gave up 2 bases and J gave up 1 base; unmatched junction bases: 7. This CDR3 is built from 17 residues. In germline, CDR1 is LGHDT, CDR2 YNNKEL (reference sequence). The source of this sequence is a man in his fifties or sixties who received an inactivated influenza vaccine. The rearrangement joins TRBV3-1 to TRBJ2-3; 9 bases match TRBD2. The sample in question was PBMCs from blood, obtained less than 22 months after vaccination. CDR3 sequence (DNA): TGTGCCAGCAGCCAAACTACTAGGACTAGCGGCACAGATACGCAGTATTTT. Translated: CASSQTTRTSGTDTQYF.